Shown below are 27 T cell receptor beta chains from a single sample sequenced in a study of T cell responses to AZD1222 COVID-19 vaccine. Profiling relied on immunoSEQ multiplex PCR, and the TCRdb table lists in-frame clones only, not all of them. The profile shows some 110,000 clones, around 83% of them singletons. The specimen comprised peripheral blood, sampled 28 days after the second AZD1222 dose. These TCRs come from an adult who received the AZD1222 COVID-19 vaccine.

This clone was picked up one time. V and J are TRBV11-2 and TRBJ1-1; 8 nucleotides align to TRBD1. Germline loops: CDR1 SGHAT, CDR2 FQNNGV. Trimming took 2 bases from V and 3 from J; bases not matched to a gene: 2. The CDR3 has 14 amino acids. This CDR3 is CASSLQQGDTEAFF. CDR3 nucleotide sequence: TGTGCCAGCAGCTTACAACAGGGGGACACTGAAGCTTTCTTT.

The CDR3 loop is CASSIGGHNYGYTF. The CDR3 DNA follows: TGTGCCAGTAGTATAGGCGGTCATAACTATGGCTACACCTTC. This chain links TRBV19 with TRBJ1-2; D is unresolved. Germline CDR1 LNHDA, CDR2 SQIVND (reference sequence). The CDR3 has 14 amino acids. V gave up 1 base and J gave up 1 base, with 7 bases separating them.

J is TRBJ1-2 and V is TRBV5-1; TRBD1 agrees at 7 bases. Germline V CDR1 and CDR2: SGHRS, YFSETQ. The ends lost 1 base at V and 8 bases at J; junction bases unmatched: 8. The CDR3 covers 14 residues. The DNA of the CDR3 is TGCGCCAGCAGCTTGTTTGGGCAGGGGGAAGGCTACACCTTC. Protein sequence: CASSLFGQGEGYTF.

V usage is TRBV4-2 and J usage is TRBJ1-3, with D uncertain. V lost 4 bases and J 8 bases, leaving 12 bases between the germline ends. Germline assignment: CDR1 LGHNA and CDR2 YNFKEQ. The CDR3 covers 13 residues. CDR3 sequence reads: CASSPRKWDTIYF. The CDR3 DNA is TGTGCCAGCAGCCCTCGGAAATGGGACACCATATATTTT.

The J gene is TRBJ1-1, the V gene TRBV2; maybe TRBD1 (6 bases). The CDR3 is made up of 12 amino acids. CDR1 SNHLY and CDR2 FYNNEI come from the germline V gene. Trimming removed 4 bases from V and 8 bases from J, with 11 bases in between. CDR3 residues: CASSVETGEAFF. CDR3 DNA: TGTGCCAGCAGTGTGGAAACAGGGGAAGCTTTCTTT.

The chain has TRBV4-1 and TRBJ1-1, with TRBD1 matching 9 bases. The V segment lost 1 base and the J segment 10 bases; nucleotides outside the gene matches: 10. The length of the CDR3 is 15 residues. From germline, CDR1 is MGHRA and CDR2 YSYEKL. The CDR3 loop is CASSQAGTGRLVAFF. CDR3 bases: TGCGCCAGCAGCCAAGCTGGGACAGGGAGACTGGTAGCTTTCTTT.

The gene calls are TRBV5-1 and TRBJ1-1; D unresolved. The V gene lost 0 bases and the J gene lost 0 bases, with 12 bases spanning the gap. The CDR3 has 16 amino acids. Per the germline V gene, CDR1 is SGHRS and CDR2 is YFSETQ. CDR3 bases: TGCGCCAGCAGCTTGGGGCTGGCAGCGATGAACACTGAAGCTTTCTTT. It encodes CASSLGLAAMNTEAFF.

The CDR3 sequence is CASSRRLNYGYTF. CDR3 sequence (DNA): TGTGCCAGCAGTCGTCGTTTGAACTATGGCTACACCTTC. The chain has TRBV28 and TRBJ1-2; no definite D call. In germline, CDR1 is MDHEN, CDR2 SYDVKM. The CDR3 spans 13 residues. Trimming removed 5 bases from V and 2 bases from J, with 9 bases in between.

The rearrangement uses TRBV7-9 and TRBJ1-5; D remains unclear. The CDR3 extends over 17 amino acids. Germline values: CDR1 SEHNR, CDR2 FQNEAQ (reference sequence). Trimming shortened V by 4 bases and J by 4 bases, and 20 bases separated the two germline ends. CDR3 coding DNA: TGTGCCAGCAGCTCCTCCGAGACCGCTGTTTGGAATCAGCCCCAGCATTTT. It yields the protein CASSSSETAVWNQPQHF.

Details on this clone: Other DNA sequences within the sample encode an identical CDR3. J is TRBJ2-5 and V is TRBV19; 9 bases are shared with TRBD1. The trim removed 1 base at V and 2 bases at J, leaving 5 bases unmatched. This CDR3 has 16 residues. Germline CDR1 and CDR2: LNHDA and SQIVND (reference sequence). CDR3 protein: CASSIGDRGGQETQYF. CDR3 sequence (DNA): TGTGCCAGTAGTATAGGAGACAGGGGGGGACAAGAGACCCAGTACTTC.

This clone was seen only once. The J gene is TRBJ1-2, the V gene TRBV7-2, with 7 bases lining up with TRBD1. Germline loops: CDR1 SGHTA, CDR2 FQGNSA. J lost 7 bases, V lost 3 bases, and 5 bases had no gene match. The length of the CDR3 is 13 residues. CDR3 sequence (DNA): TGTGCCAGCAGCTTTGGAGGGGGCAGTGGCTACACCTTC. It encodes CASSFGGGSGYTF.

This chain links TRBV6-1 with TRBJ1-3, with a weak D call TRBD1 (5 bases). This CDR3 has 17 residues. V lost 2 bases and J lost 0, with 14 bases in between. The germline gives CDR1 MNHNS, CDR2 SASEGT. CDR3 in DNA: TGTGCCAGCAGTGAAAGAATAGGGGCCGGCTCTGGAAACACCATATATTTT. Translated, it gives CASSERIGAGSGNTIYF.

This clone was observed a few times. The chain joins TRBV6-4 to TRBJ1-3, with a weak D call TRBD1 (6 bases). The CDR3 loop spans 14 amino acids. Germline-derived CDR1 and CDR2 are MRHNA and SNTAGT. V lost 7 bases and J lost 8, with 18 bases in between. The CDR3 here is CASIPDSSEYTIYF. The CDR3 bases are TGTGCCAGCATCCCGGACAGCTCGGAATACACCATATATTTT.

CDR3 in amino acids: CASSIVGENNQPQHF. CDR3 sequence (DNA): TGTGCCAGTAGTATCGTAGGGGAGAACAATCAGCCCCAGCATTTT. The V call is TRBV19, the J call TRBJ1-5, with D possibly matching TRBD1 (5 bases). Germline CDR1 reads LNHDA; CDR2 reads SQIVND (reference sequence). V lost 3 bases and J 3 bases, leaving 12 bases between the germline ends. This CDR3 comprises 15 residues.

The chain is built from TRBV28 and TRBJ1-5; D is unresolved. Looked up from germline, CDR1 is MDHEN and CDR2 is SYDVKM. Trimming left V 8 bases short and J 6 bases short, with 14 bases between. The length of the CDR3 is 13 residues. Here the CDR3 reads CASGYQLVQPQHF. CDR3 DNA sequence: TGTGCCAGCGGCTATCAGTTGGTTCAGCCCCAGCATTTT.

The V and J genes are TRBV5-1 and TRBJ2-2, with D perhaps matching TRBD1 (5 bases). Per the germline V gene, CDR1 is SGHRS and CDR2 is YFSETQ. The CDR3 is made up of 15 amino acids. V dropped 3 bases and J dropped 6 bases, with 15 bases sitting between them. The CDR3 DNA follows: TGCGCCAGCAGCTACAGGAAATTACCGTCCGGGGAGCTGTTTTTT. Protein product: CASSYRKLPSGELFF.

J is TRBJ2-5 and V is TRBV5-1; D may be TRBD1 (5 bases). V lost 0 bases and J 2 bases, leaving 5 bases between the germline ends. The length of the CDR3 is 13 residues. Per the germline V gene, CDR1 is SGHRS and CDR2 is YFSETQ. The CDR3 DNA is TGCGCCAGCAGCTTGGGACAGCAAGAGACCCAGTACTTC. Its protein product is CASSLGQQETQYF.

The chain links TRBV18 to TRBJ1-2, with D possibly TRBD1 on 6 matching bases. CDR1 is KGHSH, CDR2 LQKENI, per germline. V was shortened by 3 bases and J by 4 bases, with 12 bases between the two germline ends. The CDR3 consists of 14 residues. The CDR3 sequence: CASSPNREGYGYTF. CDR3 bases: TGTGCCAGCTCACCCAACAGGGAGGGCTATGGCTACACCTTC.

This clone was recorded only once. V and J are TRBV5-6 and TRBJ2-7, with D hard to call. V was trimmed by 1 base and J by 4 bases, leaving 6 bases between them. The CDR3 extends over 12 amino acids. Germline loops: CDR1 SGHDT, CDR2 YYEEEE. The CDR3 loop is CASSLYEYEQYF. CDR3 DNA: TGTGCCAGCAGCTTGTATGAATACGAGCAGTACTTC.

The chain employs TRBV7-2 and TRBJ1-2; D perhaps matches TRBD1 (5 bases). Trimming removed 6 bases from V and 4 bases from J, with 21 bases in between. Germline V gene sequence: CDR1 SGHTA, CDR2 FQGNSA. The CDR3 consists of 16 residues. The CDR3 region has the DNA TGTGCCAGCAGACCTGCGGGGAAAACAGGCGGCTATGGCTACACCTTC. Encoded protein: CASRPAGKTGGYGYTF.

This chain connects TRBV2 to TRBJ1-2, with D perhaps matching TRBD1 (5 bases). The germline V and J ends were trimmed by 8 bases and 6 bases, with 16 bases remaining between them. The CDR3 spans 13 residues. CDR1 SNHLY and CDR2 FYNNEI come from the germline V gene. CDR3 sequence (DNA): TGTGCCAGCGCGGGGGACGCTGGGGATGGCTACACCTTC. Translated: CASAGDAGDGYTF.

The chain employs TRBV2 and TRBJ1-3, with D hard to call. Trimming pared 8 bases from V and 2 bases from J, leaving 13 bases between. The CDR3 covers 14 residues. Germline V gene sequence: CDR1 SNHLY, CDR2 FYNNEI. CDR3 region: CASGGLVTGNTIYF. In nucleotides, the CDR3 is TGTGCCAGCGGAGGATTGGTTACTGGAAACACCATATATTTT.

This clone was detected once. This chain uses TRBV5-1 with TRBJ2-7, with a possible D match to TRBD1 (6 bases). Trimming took off 0 bases at V and 3 bases at J, with 13 bases between the two ends. CDR3 length: 15 amino acids. Germline V gives CDR1 SGHRS, CDR2 YFSETQ. In DNA form, the CDR3 reads TGCGCCAGCAGCTTGGTGGCAGGGGTGGACTACGAGCAGTACTTC. Residues: CASSLVAGVDYEQYF.

The chain carries TRBV24-1 and TRBJ2-3, with 7 bases that match TRBD1. Losses at the gene ends were 5 bases for V and 2 bases for J; bases not matched to a gene: 6. Germline V gene sequence: CDR1 KGHDR, CDR2 SFDVKD. This CDR3 is built from 15 residues. Here the CDR3 DNA reads TGTGCCACCAGTGGGGGACAGATTTACACAGATACGCAGTATTTT. The encoded protein is CATSGGQIYTDTQYF.

The chain has TRBV11-2 and TRBJ1-3; D call uncertain. The CDR3 totals 15 residues. The V and J ends lost 1 base and 0 bases respectively, with 7 bases between them. Germline CDR1 and CDR2: SGHAT and FQNNGV. DNA of the CDR3: TGTGCCAGCAGCTTAGGAGGTGTCTCTGGAAACACCATATATTTT. Protein product: CASSLGGVSGNTIYF. Filled out from reference TRBV11-2 and TRBJ1-3, the complete variable domain reads EAGVAQSPRYKIIEKRQSVAFWCNPISGHATLYWYQQILGQGPKLLIQFQNNGVVDDSQLPKDRFSAERLKGVDSTLKIQPAKLEDSAVYLCASSLGGVSGNTIYFGEGSWLTVV.

V usage is TRBV5-1 and J usage is TRBJ2-1, with D unclear. The CDR3 extends over 15 amino acids. V lost 0 bases and J lost 0, with 7 bases in between. From germline, CDR1 is SGHRS and CDR2 YFSETQ. For the CDR3, the DNA is TGCGCCAGCAGCTTGGGTCAGATCTCCTACAATGAGCAGTTCTTC. Its translation is CASSLGQISYNEQFF.

J is TRBJ2-5 and V is TRBV5-1; the D call may be TRBD1 or TRBD2 (5 bases each). The CDR3 covers 16 residues. Trimming removed 7 bases from V and 1 base from J, with 20 bases in between. The germline CDR1 and CDR2 sequences are SGHRS and YFSETQ. For the CDR3, the DNA is TGCGCCAGCTATTATTCCGGGACGGTAGTCCAAGAGACCCAGTACTTC. It codes for CASYYSGTVVQETQYF. The variable domain in full, completed from reference TRBV5-1 and TRBJ2-5, reads KAGVTQTPRYLIKTRGQQVTLSCSPISGHRSVSWYQQTPGQGLQFLFEYFSETQRNKGNFPGRFSGRQFSNSRSEMNVSTLELGDSALYLCASYYSGTVVQETQYFGPGTRLLVL.